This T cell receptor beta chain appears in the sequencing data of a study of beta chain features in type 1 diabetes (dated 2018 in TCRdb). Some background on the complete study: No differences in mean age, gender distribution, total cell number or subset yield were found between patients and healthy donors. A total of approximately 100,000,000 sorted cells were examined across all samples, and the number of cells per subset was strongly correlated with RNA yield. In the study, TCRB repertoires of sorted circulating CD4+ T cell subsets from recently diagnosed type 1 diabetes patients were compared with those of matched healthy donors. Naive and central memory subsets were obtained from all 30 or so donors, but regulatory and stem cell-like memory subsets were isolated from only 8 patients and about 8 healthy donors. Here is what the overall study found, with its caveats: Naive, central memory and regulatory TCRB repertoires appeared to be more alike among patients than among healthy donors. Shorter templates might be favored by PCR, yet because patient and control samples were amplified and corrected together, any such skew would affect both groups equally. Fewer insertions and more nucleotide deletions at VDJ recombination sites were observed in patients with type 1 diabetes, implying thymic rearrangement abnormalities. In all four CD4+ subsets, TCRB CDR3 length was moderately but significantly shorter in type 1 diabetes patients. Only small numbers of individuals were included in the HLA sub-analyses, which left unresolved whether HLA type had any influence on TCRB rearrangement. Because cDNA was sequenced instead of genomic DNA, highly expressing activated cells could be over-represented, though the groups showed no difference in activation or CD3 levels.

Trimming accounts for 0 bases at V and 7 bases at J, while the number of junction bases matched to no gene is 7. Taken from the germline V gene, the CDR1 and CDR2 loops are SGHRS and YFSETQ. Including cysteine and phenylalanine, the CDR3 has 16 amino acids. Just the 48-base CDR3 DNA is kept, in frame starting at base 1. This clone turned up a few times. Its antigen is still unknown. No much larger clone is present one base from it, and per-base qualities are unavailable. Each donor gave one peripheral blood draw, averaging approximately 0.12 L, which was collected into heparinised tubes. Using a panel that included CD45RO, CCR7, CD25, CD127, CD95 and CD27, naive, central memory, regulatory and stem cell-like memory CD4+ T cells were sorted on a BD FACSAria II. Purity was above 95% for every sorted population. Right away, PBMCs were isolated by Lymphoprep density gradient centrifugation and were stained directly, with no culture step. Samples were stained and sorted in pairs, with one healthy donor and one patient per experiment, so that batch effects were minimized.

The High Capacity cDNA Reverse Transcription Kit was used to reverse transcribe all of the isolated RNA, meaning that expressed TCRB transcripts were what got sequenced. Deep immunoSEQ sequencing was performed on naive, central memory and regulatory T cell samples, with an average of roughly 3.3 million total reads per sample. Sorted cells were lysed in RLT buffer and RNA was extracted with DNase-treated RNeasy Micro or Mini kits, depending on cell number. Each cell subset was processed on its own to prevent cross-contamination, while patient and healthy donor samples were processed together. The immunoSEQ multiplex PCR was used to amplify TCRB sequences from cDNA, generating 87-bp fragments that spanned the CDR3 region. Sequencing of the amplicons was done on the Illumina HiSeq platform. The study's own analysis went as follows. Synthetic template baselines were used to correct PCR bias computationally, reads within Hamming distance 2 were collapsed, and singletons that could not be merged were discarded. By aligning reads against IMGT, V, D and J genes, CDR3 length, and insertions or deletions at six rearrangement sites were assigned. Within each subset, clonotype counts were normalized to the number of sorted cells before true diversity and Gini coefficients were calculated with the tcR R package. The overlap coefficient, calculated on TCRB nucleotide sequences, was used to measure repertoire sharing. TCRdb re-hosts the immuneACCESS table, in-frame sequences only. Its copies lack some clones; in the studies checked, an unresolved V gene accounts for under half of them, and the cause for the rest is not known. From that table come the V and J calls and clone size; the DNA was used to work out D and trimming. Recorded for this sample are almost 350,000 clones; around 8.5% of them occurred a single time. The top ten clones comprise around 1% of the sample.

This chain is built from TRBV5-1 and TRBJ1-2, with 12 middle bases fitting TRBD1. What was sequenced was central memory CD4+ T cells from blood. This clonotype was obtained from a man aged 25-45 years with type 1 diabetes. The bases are TGCGCCAGCAGCTTGGCCGTGGGACAGGGGGCGCTTGGCTACACCTTC. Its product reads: CASSLAVGQGALGYTF.